This record looks at one T cell receptor beta chain sequence and its context. Original processing methods: From reference gene primer amplification, estimates of nucleated cell counts were derived. The assay was immunoSEQ multiplex PCR, and TCRdb's table has in-frame clones only and misses some. Clonal size and the V and J genes are those of that table, whereas D and trimming came from the DNA. This table holds 300,000 to 350,000 clones, approximately 90% found once. The data stem from a study of blood T cell repertoires in COVID-19. Germline trimming cut 5 bases from V and 4 bases from J; bases unmatched to any gene: 9. The CDR3 runs to 16 residues. Germline V lookup: CDR1 MNHEY, CDR2 SMNVEV (reference sequence).

This sequence joins TRBV27 and TRBJ2-1, with 9 bases identical to TRBD2. This TCR derives from a man younger than 30 with active or convalescent COVID-19. Specimen: peripheral blood. The CDR3 reads CASSPLAGRGYNEQFF. CDR3 DNA: TGTGCCAGCAGTCCCCTAGCGGGAAGGGGTTACAATGAGCAGTTCTTC.